The sequence of this TCR beta chain was determined in a study of shared clonotypes between healthy human individuals. General study points: Rarefaction demonstrated incomplete sorted-subset sequencing despite large depth.

This clone was detected only a few times. Its antigen is as yet unknown. The method was immunoSEQ multiplex PCR; TCRdb's version includes in-frame clones alone and lacks a portion of them. The data show 550,000 to 800,000 clones, with about 74% seen just once and over 1.5% held by the top ten. The TCR originated in a woman in her thirties in good health. The source material was memory CD4+ T cells sorted from blood. The subset: CD45RA-negative fraction.

The CDR3 coding sequence is TGTGCCAGCAGCGTAGGGGGTTATCAGCCCCAGCATTTT. Its translation: CASSVGGYQPQHF. The V gene is TRBV9, the J gene TRBJ1-5, with D hard to call. The ends were cut back, 0 bases at V and 5 bases at J, with 6 bases in the middle. Germline CDR1 is SGDLS and CDR2 is YYNGEE. CDR3 length: 13 residues.